The entry below gives a single TCR beta chain sequence along with its context. This entry is derived from a study of blood T cell repertoires in COVID-19. V shed 7 bases and J shed 6 bases, with 13 bases lying between them. This CDR3 region has 13 residues. Here immunoSEQ multiplex PCR was the method, and the copy in TCRdb shows in-frame clones only, minus some. This sample has 200,000 to 250,000 clones, with roughly 84% found just once. Sequencing used peripheral blood. This chain joins TRBV12-3 or TRBV12-4 and TRBJ1-5; tentatively, D is TRBD1 (5 bases). The receptor comes from a man aged 25 to 45 with active or convalescent COVID-19. The CDR3 loop is CASTPRVTQPQHF. In DNA form, the CDR3 reads TGTGCCAGCACCCCCAGGGTCACTCAGCCCCAGCATTTT.